These 16 T cell receptor beta chains were sequenced from one sample in a study of blood T cell repertoires in COVID-19. TCRdb's copy holds only in-frame clones and misses some; the assay was immunoSEQ multiplex PCR. The repertoire holds a few hundred thousand clones, with 84% as singletons. Sequencing was performed on peripheral blood. The receptors were sampled from a woman between 35 and 50 years old who had recovered from COVID-19.

This sequence joins TRBV19 and TRBJ2-3, with 14 bases aligning to TRBD2. The V gene's germline CDR1 is LNHDA and CDR2 SQIVND (reference sequence). With 4 bases clipped from V and 7 bases from J, the junction kept 13 bases outside the gene matches. This CDR3 comprises 18 residues. The CDR3 DNA reads TGTGCCAGTAGTACCCCCCATGGACTAGCGGGGGGTGGAAATACGCAGTATTTT. This translates into CASSTPHGLAGGGNTQYF. The whole variable domain, remainder taken from reference TRBV19 and TRBJ2-3, is DGGITQSPKYLFRKEGQNVTLSCEQNLNHDAMYWYRQDPGQGLRLIYYSQIVNDFQKGDIAEGYSVSREKKESFPLTVTSAQKNPTAFYLCASSTPHGLAGGGNTQYFGPGTRLTVL.

The table lists this clone with a few counts. CDR3 protein: CASSLVAGASYTF. The DNA for the CDR3 is TGCGCCAGCAGCTTGGTCGCAGGGGCGAGCTACACCTTC. This chain connects TRBV5-1 to TRBJ1-2, with a tentative D call TRBD1 (6 bases). CDR3 length: 13 amino acids. Between the trimmed V and J ends, which lost 0 bases and 9 bases, there was a span of 12 bases. Germline loops: CDR1 SGHRS, CDR2 YFSETQ.

V is TRBV11-3 and J is TRBJ1-6; 11 bases match TRBD1. The CDR3 consists of 19 residues. The V and J ends lost 5 bases and 0 bases, in that order; junction bases with no gene match: 9. In germline, CDR1 is SGHNT, CDR2 YENEEA. The CDR3 region is CASSANPGTGGSYNSPLHF. CDR3 bases: TGTGCCAGCAGCGCTAATCCCGGGACAGGGGGCTCCTATAATTCACCCCTCCACTTT.

This chain uses TRBV9 with TRBJ1-1, with TRBD1 identical over 7 bases. After removal of 0 bases from V and 0 bases from J, the junction contained 5 bases not matched to a gene. Looked up from germline, CDR1 is SGDLS and CDR2 is YYNGEE. The CDR3 totals 16 residues. The CDR3 region is CASSVAGQGVNTEAFF. Written as DNA, the CDR3 is TGTGCCAGCAGCGTAGCGGGGCAGGGGGTGAACACTGAAGCTTTCTTT.

This chain connects TRBV7-9 to TRBJ2-3; the match to TRBD2 covers 11 bases. This CDR3 has 16 residues. Per the germline V gene, CDR1 is SEHNR and CDR2 is FQNEAQ (reference sequence). The V segment lost 5 bases and the J segment 6 bases; nucleotides outside the gene matches: 10. In nucleotides, the CDR3 is TGTGCCAGCAGCCCGGGACTAGCGGCGAAAGGTGATACGCAGTATTTT. Its protein is CASSPGLAAKGDTQYF. The entire variable domain, with the rest obtained from reference TRBV7-9 and TRBJ2-3, is as follows: DTGVSQNPRHKITKRGQNVTFRCDPISEHNRLYWYRQTLGQGPEFLTYFQNEAQLEKSRLLSDRFSAERPKGSFSTLEIQRTEQGDSAMYLCASSPGLAAKGDTQYFGPGTRLTVL.

V and J are TRBV7-6 and TRBJ2-3; D perhaps matches TRBD2 (6 bases). CDR3 length equals 15 residues. V was shortened by 5 bases and J by 6 bases, with 18 bases between the two germline ends. Per the germline V gene, CDR1 is SGHVS and CDR2 is FNYEAQ. CDR3 protein: CASSPEGVGVDTQYF. DNA of the CDR3: TGTGCCAGCAGCCCGGAGGGTGTTGGGGTGGATACGCAGTATTTT.

CDR3 amino acids: CSARDRLDTEAFF. The CDR3 region has the DNA TGCAGCGCGCGTGACAGGTTGGACACTGAAGCTTTCTTT. This chain uses TRBV29-1 with TRBJ1-1, with D maybe TRBD1 (6 bases). Between the trimmed V and J ends, which lost 7 bases and 3 bases, there was a span of 15 bases. The CDR3 consists of 13 residues. From germline, CDR1 is SQVTM and CDR2 ANQGSEA.

The chain is built from TRBV13 and TRBJ1-5; D not resolved. The V gene's germline CDR1 is PRHDT and CDR2 FYEKMQ (reference sequence). CDR3 length: 15 amino acids. V dropped 0 bases and J dropped 3 bases, with 9 bases sitting between them. The CDR3 here is CASSLGGGINQPQHF. In DNA form, the CDR3 reads TGTGCCAGCAGCTTAGGCGGCGGAATCAATCAGCCCCAGCATTTT.

The V and J genes are TRBV6-1 and TRBJ1-2; 9 bases are shared with TRBD1. V was pared by 6 bases and J by 8 bases, with 7 bases of the junction left unmatched. Germline V gene data show CDR1 as MNHNS and CDR2 as SASEGT. The CDR3 consists of 13 residues. DNA of the CDR3: TGTGCCAGCAGAATACAGGGGGCGGGCGGCTACACCTTC. Translation: CASRIQGAGGYTF.

The J gene is TRBJ1-2, the V gene TRBV7-9; D remains ambiguous. Per the germline V gene, CDR1 is SEHNR and CDR2 is FQNEAQ (reference sequence). The CDR3 loop spans 15 amino acids. Deletions cut 4 bases from V and 2 bases from J, with 14 bases between. The CDR3 region has the DNA TGTGCCAGCAGCTCTCGCGGGGAGGAGAACTATGGCTACACCTTC. It encodes CASSSRGEENYGYTF.

V is TRBV6-2 or TRBV6-3 and J is TRBJ1-1; unclear D gene. Trimming pared 2 bases from V and 2 bases from J, leaving 9 bases between. Germline assignment: CDR1 MNHEY and CDR2 SVGEGT. The CDR3 totals 14 residues. CDR3 DNA: TGTGCCAGCAGTTACACGGGTGGAAACACTGAAGCTTTCTTT. It translates to CASSYTGGNTEAFF.

Worth noting for this clone: This sample also contains other DNA sequences that code for the same CDR3. This chain joins TRBV9 and TRBJ1-1; D is ambiguous. Germline CDR1 reads SGDLS; CDR2 reads YYNGEE. The ends were cut back, 0 bases at V and 3 bases at J, with 6 bases in the middle. CDR3 length: 13 residues. The CDR3 protein is CASSVGGDTEAFF. Written as DNA, the CDR3 is TGTGCCAGCAGCGTAGGCGGGGACACTGAAGCTTTCTTT. Full variable domain (rest looked up from reference TRBV9 and TRBJ1-1): DSGVTQTPKHLITATGQRVTLRCSPRSGDLSVYWYQQSLDQGLQFLIQYYNGEERAKGNILERFSAQQFPDLHSELNLSSLELGDSALYFCASSVGGDTEAFFGQGTRLTVV.

This CDR3 is CASRADTSTDTQYF. The CDR3 DNA is TGTGCCAGCAGGGCGGATACTAGCACAGATACGCAGTATTTT. The V and J genes are TRBV2 and TRBJ2-3; D uncertain. Per the germline V gene, CDR1 is SNHLY and CDR2 is FYNNEI. The CDR3 contains 14 residues. V was shortened by 6 bases and J by 0 bases, with 10 bases between the two germline ends.

The chain employs TRBV18 and TRBJ2-4; D remains unclear. V gave up 2 bases and J gave up 15 bases, with 14 bases separating them. The CDR3 sequence is 12 residues long. Germline CDR1 and CDR2: KGHSH and LQKENI. The CDR3 nucleotides are TGTGCCAGCTCACCATCCACCTGGCCCTTGTACTTC. Its protein is CASSPSTWPLYF.

The chain employs TRBV4-1 and TRBJ2-1; tentatively, D is TRBD1 (6 bases). V gave up 0 bases and J gave up 0 bases, with 9 bases separating them. Germline V gene sequence: CDR1 MGHRA, CDR2 YSYEKL. The CDR3 runs 16 residues. The CDR3 DNA follows: TGCGCCAGCAGCCAAGATAGACAGGTCTCCTACAATGAGCAGTTCTTC. Its protein is CASSQDRQVSYNEQFF.

The V gene is TRBV6-4, the J gene TRBJ1-2, with D possibly matching TRBD1 (5 bases). Trimming cost V 6 bases and J 8 bases, with 16 bases left between them. The length of the CDR3 is 13 residues. In germline, CDR1 is MRHNA, CDR2 SNTAGT. The CDR3 here is CASSPRGFGGYTF. The CDR3 region has the DNA TGTGCCAGCAGCCCAAGGGGTTTCGGAGGCTACACCTTC.